Here is one T cell receptor beta chain with its context. Its antigen is not identified. This sample is part of a study of T cell repertoires in cytomegalovirus infection. Study in general: CMV infection plus the matching HLA type was flagged by public TCR beta signatures. Broader study findings: Dominant in the ex vivo response were TCR beta clonotypes restricted by HLA-C and specific for CMV.

TCRdb recomputed calls from the reads with MiXCR, one row per CDR3 protein. This sample has around 750,000 distinct CDR3 sequences, with 30% to 35% found just once. Source: cultured CD8+ T cells from PBMCs, taken from culture after CMV antigen stimulation. This TCR derives from a human donor in good health (CMV status not recorded). Some clones in this sample may be carry-over from other donors' samples.

CDR3 sequence: CASWVGQETQYF. The CDR3 DNA is TGTGCCAGCTGGGTCGGTCAAGAGACCCAGTACTTC. The V call is TRBV2, the J call TRBJ2-5; unclear D gene. This CDR3 has 12 amino acids. Germline V gene data show CDR1 as SNHLY and CDR2 as FYNNEI. Trimming stripped 8 bases from V and 2 bases from J, with 9 bases between.